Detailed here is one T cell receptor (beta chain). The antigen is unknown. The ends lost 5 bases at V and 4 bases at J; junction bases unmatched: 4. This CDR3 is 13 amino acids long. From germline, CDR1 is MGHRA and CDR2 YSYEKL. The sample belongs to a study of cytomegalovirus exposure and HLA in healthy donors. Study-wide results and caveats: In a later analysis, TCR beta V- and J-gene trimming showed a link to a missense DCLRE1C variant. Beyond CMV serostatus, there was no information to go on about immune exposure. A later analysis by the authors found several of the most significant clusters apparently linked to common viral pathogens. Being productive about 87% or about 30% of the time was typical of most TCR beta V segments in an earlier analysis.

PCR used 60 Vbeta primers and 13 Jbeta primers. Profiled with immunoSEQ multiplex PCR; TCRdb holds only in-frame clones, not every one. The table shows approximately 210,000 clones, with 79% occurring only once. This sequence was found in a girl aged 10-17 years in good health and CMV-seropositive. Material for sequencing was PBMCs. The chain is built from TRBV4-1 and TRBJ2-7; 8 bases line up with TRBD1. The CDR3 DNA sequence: TGCGCCAGCAGCACCCGGGACAGGTACGAGCAGTACTTC. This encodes CASSTRDRYEQYF.